The 31 T cell receptor beta chains listed next were all sequenced from one sample in a study of shared clonotypes between healthy human individuals. Sequenced by immunoSEQ multiplex PCR; TCRdb stores in-frame clones only, minus some. The sample carries over 400,000 clones, approximately 95% recorded once. Sequencing input: naive CD4+ T cells sorted from blood. As for subset: CD45RA+ positively selected. The receptors stem from a woman aged 25 to 39 in good health.

This chain links TRBV29-1 with TRBJ2-7; no clear D gene. Trimming pared 4 bases from V and 3 bases from J, leaving 13 bases between. Germline V gene sequence: CDR1 SQVTM, CDR2 ANQGSEA. There are 13 residues in the CDR3. In nucleotides, the CDR3 is TGCAGCGTTGGAAGCCCCCGAAGCTACGAGCAGTACTTC. It specifies CSVGSPRSYEQYF.

The J gene is TRBJ2-1, the V gene TRBV7-2; TRBD2 matches 9 bases. The CDR3 totals 14 residues. Germline V CDR1 and CDR2: SGHTA, FQGNSA. The V segment lost 2 bases and the J segment 8 bases; nucleotides outside the gene matches: 4. As DNA, the CDR3 is TGTGCCAGCAGCTTACGAGCGGGAGGTGATGAGCAGTTCTTC. Translation: CASSLRAGGDEQFF.

The chain couples TRBV19 to TRBJ1-1; the D gene is possibly TRBD1 (5 bases). Germline V lookup: CDR1 LNHDA, CDR2 SQIVND (reference sequence). Trimming stripped 1 base from V and 3 bases from J, with 21 bases between. This CDR3 comprises 18 residues. The CDR3 DNA reads TGTGCCAGTAGTATAGGGCCTCAAGGGGCAGGGATGGACACTGAAGCTTTCTTT. This encodes CASSIGPQGAGMDTEAFF.

V and J are TRBV4-1 and TRBJ2-3; 13 bases match TRBD2. CDR3 size: 16 residues. The V gene's germline CDR1 is MGHRA and CDR2 YSYEKL. The V segment lost 8 bases and the J segment 5 bases; nucleotides outside the gene matches: 10. The CDR3 here is CASARPGTSGVDTQYF. DNA of the CDR3: TGCGCCAGCGCACGGCCCGGGACTAGCGGGGTAGATACGCAGTATTTT.

This chain links TRBV19 with TRBJ1-4; weak D call: TRBD1 (6 bases). Deletions cut 3 bases from V and 4 bases from J, with 18 bases between. There are 17 residues in the CDR3. Germline values: CDR1 LNHDA, CDR2 SQIVND (reference sequence). The CDR3 DNA follows: TGTGCCAGTAGTATCGCCACCTCGACAGGCGGTAATGAAAAACTGTTTTTT. It codes for CASSIATSTGGNEKLFF.

The chain links TRBV28 to TRBJ2-7; no clear D gene. Trimming took off 7 bases at V and 0 bases at J, with 10 bases between the two ends. CDR1 is MDHEN and CDR2 is SYDVKM in the germline V gene. This CDR3 has 13 amino acids. CDR3 DNA sequence: TGTGCCAGCATTTCACAAAGCTCCTACGAGCAGTACTTC. The encoded protein is CASISQSSYEQYF.

This clone was counted between two and nine times. This chain connects TRBV27 to TRBJ2-1; D ambiguous. The CDR3 consists of 14 residues. Germline loops: CDR1 MNHEY, CDR2 SMNVEV (reference sequence). The ends were cut back, 3 bases at V and 2 bases at J, with 8 bases in the middle. For the CDR3, the DNA is TGTGCCAGCAGTTTGTTGTCCCCCTACAATGAGCAGTTCTTC. This encodes CASSLLSPYNEQFF.

The rearrangement joins TRBV11-2 to TRBJ2-1; a weak D match, TRBD1 (6 bases). V was trimmed by 1 base and J by 15 bases, leaving 19 bases between them. The CDR3 sequence is 14 residues long. Germline-derived CDR1 and CDR2 are SGHAT and FQNNGV. The CDR3 DNA sequence: TGTGCCAGCAGCTTAGGGACGGGACAACTCCCCTGGTTCTTC. Amino acids: CASSLGTGQLPWFF.

The chain links TRBV27 to TRBJ2-1, with a weak D call TRBD1 (6 bases). Between the trimmed V and J ends, which lost 5 bases and 4 bases, there was a span of 18 bases. Germline-derived CDR1 and CDR2 are MNHEY and SMNVEV (reference sequence). This CDR3 spans 16 amino acids. CDR3 sequence reads: CASSTLGRGYYNEQFF. CDR3 nucleotides: TGTGCCAGCAGTACTCTCGGCAGGGGTTATTACAATGAGCAGTTCTTC.

This clone was recorded once. The chain uses TRBV6-1 and TRBJ2-5; TRBD2 matches at 7 bases. Germline CDR1 reads MNHNS; CDR2 reads SASEGT. CDR3 size: 13 residues. V lost 6 bases and J lost 5; bases outside the gene matches: 6. Written as DNA, the CDR3 is TGTGCCAGCAGGAAATCGGGAGGTGAGACCCAGTACTTC. This translates into CASRKSGGETQYF.

The rearrangement links TRBV29-1 to TRBJ2-7, with 13 positions matching TRBD2. CDR1 and CDR2 (germline): SQVTM, ANQGSEA. V trimming: 4 bases; J trimming: 5 bases; junction bases outside the gene matches: 17. There are 18 residues in the CDR3. DNA for the CDR3: TGCAGCGTTGGAGAGGGACTAGCGGGGATCCCGCTCTCTCACGAGCAGTACTTC. This codes for CSVGEGLAGIPLSHEQYF.

This clone has only one observation. This chain connects TRBV6-5 to TRBJ2-3; TRBD1 might be the D (5 bases). Trimming pared 2 bases from V and 3 bases from J, leaving 12 bases between. The germline V gene has CDR1 MNHEY and CDR2 SVGAGI. This CDR3 is 15 amino acids long. CDR3 sequence (DNA): TGTGCCAGCAGTTACGGGCAGGGTTGGACAGATACGCAGTATTTT. It yields the protein CASSYGQGWTDTQYF.

The sample holds one count of this clone. The chain combines TRBV28 with TRBJ1-1, with D possibly being TRBD1 (5 bases). Germline CDR1 MDHEN, CDR2 SYDVKM. The CDR3 is 14 residues long. The V gene lost 1 base and the J gene lost 2 bases, with 8 bases spanning the gap. CDR3 loop: CASSLSQDNTEAFF. Written as DNA, the CDR3 is TGTGCCAGCAGTTTATCACAGGACAACACTGAAGCTTTCTTT. Based on the CDR3 plus reference TRBV28 and TRBJ1-1, the full variable domain is DVKVTQSSRYLVKRTGEKVFLECVQDMDHENMFWYRQDPGLGLRLIYFSYDVKMKEKGDIPEGYSVSREKKERFSLILESASTNQTSMYLCASSLSQDNTEAFFGQGTRLTVV.

The CDR3 nucleotides read TGCGCCAGCAGCTTGGTCGCGGGGGCTTGGGAGACCCAGTACTTC. Its translation is CASSLVAGAWETQYF. The V and J genes are TRBV5-1 and TRBJ2-5; a possible D gene is TRBD2 (7 bases). The CDR3 covers 15 residues. The germline V gene encodes CDR1 SGHRS and CDR2 YFSETQ. Trimming removed 0 bases from V and 5 bases from J, with 14 bases in between.

This chain joins TRBV6-5 and TRBJ2-7; 10 nucleotides match TRBD1. V shed 2 bases and J 4 bases; nucleotides not matched to a gene: 5. The germline gives CDR1 MNHEY, CDR2 SVGAGI. This CDR3 contains 15 residues. The CDR3 DNA is TGTGCCAGCAGTTACACCGACAGGGGGCTATACGAGCAGTACTTC. As protein: CASSYTDRGLYEQYF.

This rearrangement joins TRBV6-1 to TRBJ2-7, with TRBD2 matching over 10 bases. The CDR3 totals 14 residues. The V gene's germline CDR1 is MNHNS and CDR2 SASEGT. V was pared by 9 bases and J by 0 bases, with 5 bases of the junction left unmatched. In DNA form, the CDR3 reads TGTGCCAGTTGGGGGACTAGCGTCTCCTACGAGCAGTACTTC. This gives the protein CASWGTSVSYEQYF.

The chain carries TRBV19 and TRBJ2-7; D unclear. There are 11 residues in the CDR3. The V and J ends lost 4 bases and 0 bases respectively, with 1 base between them. Germline V CDR1 and CDR2: LNHDA, SQIVND (reference sequence). The CDR3 DNA sequence: TGTGCCAGTAGTAGCTCCTACGAGCAGTACTTC. This encodes CASSSSYEQYF.

This chain joins TRBV7-2 and TRBJ2-5; TRBD2 is a possible D gene (5 bases). Germline V gene sequence: CDR1 SGHTA, CDR2 FQGNSA. The germline V and J ends were trimmed by 3 bases and 5 bases, with 10 bases remaining between them. The CDR3 is 13 amino acids. The chain's CDR3 is CASSFTAVETQYF. The CDR3 DNA sequence: TGTGCCAGCAGCTTTACAGCGGTCGAGACCCAGTACTTC.

The chain joins TRBV10-3 to TRBJ2-1, with D hard to call. V was shortened by 6 bases and J by 5 bases, with 8 bases between the two germline ends. From germline, CDR1 is ENHRY and CDR2 SYGVKD. This CDR3 is built from 12 residues. CDR3 coding DNA: TGTGCCATCAGGGGGAACGACAATGAGCAGTTCTTC. This encodes CAIRGNDNEQFF.

J is TRBJ1-1 and V is TRBV5-4; no firm D call. This CDR3 comprises 15 residues. The V end was cut by 1 base, the J end by 0 bases, with 10 bases between. Looked up from germline, CDR1 is SGHNT and CDR2 is YYREEE (reference sequence). CDR3 protein: CASSLRRSMNTEAFF. For the CDR3, the DNA is TGTGCCAGCAGCTTGCGCCGAAGTATGAACACTGAAGCTTTCTTT. The variable domain in full, completed from reference TRBV5-4 and TRBJ1-1, reads ETGVTQSPTHLIKTRGQQVTLRCSSQSGHNTVSWYQQALGQGPQFIFQYYREEENGRGNFPPRFSGLQFPNYSSELNVNALELDDSALYLCASSLRRSMNTEAFFGQGTRLTVV.

This clone came up a few times. The chain has TRBV6-5 and TRBJ1-5, with a weak D call TRBD1 (5 bases). V was trimmed by 5 bases and J by 6 bases, leaving 11 bases between them. Germline V gene sequence: CDR1 MNHEY, CDR2 SVGAGI. This CDR3 comprises 13 residues. DNA for the CDR3: TGTGCCAGCAGTCAGGGAATCGGTCAGCCCCAGCATTTT. Translating it yields CASSQGIGQPQHF.

For this clone: At the DNA level, this CDR3 is encoded by other sequences in the same sample as well. The chain recombines TRBV7-9 with TRBJ1-1; 10 bases match TRBD1. With 1 base clipped from V and 1 base from J, the junction kept 0 bases outside the gene matches. CDR3 length equals 15 residues. Germline-derived CDR1 and CDR2 are SEHNR and FQNEAQ (reference sequence). The CDR3 sequence is CASSLGDRGNTEAFF. CDR3 DNA sequence: TGTGCCAGCAGCTTAGGGGACAGGGGGAACACTGAAGCTTTCTTT.

This clone was seen once. The gene calls are TRBV18 and TRBJ2-1, with D perhaps TRBD2 (5 bases). Germline values: CDR1 KGHSH, CDR2 LQKENI. V was pared by 2 bases and J by 0 bases, with 11 bases between. This CDR3 spans 16 amino acids. The CDR3 DNA sequence: TGTGCCAGCTCACCAGAGGGCGGAAGCTCCTACAATGAGCAGTTCTTC. Its translation: CASSPEGGSSYNEQFF.

V gene TRBV9 combines with J gene TRBJ1-2; no clear D gene. This CDR3 spans 14 amino acids. CDR1 SGDLS and CDR2 YYNGEE come from the germline V gene. Trimming stripped 0 bases from V and 4 bases from J, with 10 bases between. CDR3 nucleotides: TGTGCCAGCAGCGTAGCTACGTCCTCCTATGGCTACACCTTC. The encoded protein is CASSVATSSYGYTF.

V usage is TRBV19 and J usage is TRBJ1-5; 8 positions agree with TRBD1. This CDR3 comprises 15 residues. The V gene end was trimmed by 3 bases and the J gene end by 0 bases; junction bases not matched to a gene: 1. CDR1 LNHDA and CDR2 SQIVND come from the germline V gene (reference sequence). The chain's CDR3 is CASSMDRDSNQPQHF. DNA of the CDR3: TGTGCCAGTAGTATGGACAGGGATAGCAATCAGCCCCAGCATTTT.

The table lists this clone with a count of one. The rearrangement uses TRBV7-2 and TRBJ2-2, with D uncertain. Trimming removed 3 bases from V and 4 bases from J, with 6 bases in between. The CDR3 is made up of 13 amino acids. Germline lookup yields CDR1 SGHTA and CDR2 FQGNSA. The CDR3, as DNA: TGTGCCAGCAGCTTTTGGTCCACCGGGGAGCTGTTTTTT. This gives the protein CASSFWSTGELFF. The full variable domain, in which reference TRBV7-2 and TRBJ2-2 provide the parts outside the CDR3, is GAGVSQSPSNKVTEKGKDVELRCDPISGHTALYWYRQSLGQGLEFLIYFQGNSAPDKSGLPSDRFSAERTGGSVSTLTIQRTQQEDSAVYLCASSFWSTGELFFGEGSRLTVL.

The V and J genes are TRBV5-6 and TRBJ2-5, with no clear D. The last part of the DNA fits TRBJ2-7 better; the J call may be wrong. The V gene's germline CDR1 is SGHDT and CDR2 YYEEEE. This CDR3 has 15 residues. The CDR3 spells CASSPTLQNTYEQYF. DNA for the CDR3: TGTGCCAGCAGTCCGACCCTGCAGAACACCTACGAGCAGTACTTC.

V usage is TRBV5-4 and J usage is TRBJ1-1; possible D gene TRBD1, 6 bases. The CDR3 is 14 amino acids. The germline CDR1 and CDR2 sequences are SGHNT and YYREEE (reference sequence). Trimming took 5 bases from V and 2 from J, leaving 13 bases between them. For the CDR3, the DNA is TGTGCCAGCAGTTTCGGGACACACAACACTGAAGCTTTCTTT. Its translation is CASSFGTHNTEAFF.

The chain couples TRBV19 to TRBJ2-3; D is perhaps TRBD1 or TRBD2 (5 bases each). Trimming cost V 4 bases and J 1 base, with 9 bases left between them. The CDR3 runs to 14 residues. The germline CDR1 and CDR2 sequences are LNHDA and SQIVND (reference sequence). The CDR3 protein is CASSRQGRTDTQYF. The CDR3 nucleotides read TGTGCCAGTAGTAGGCAGGGACGCACAGATACGCAGTATTTT.

V is TRBV7-6 and J is TRBJ2-5, with D possibly TRBD2 on 6 matching bases. The end of the DNA is better explained by TRBJ2-7, so the J call may be wrong. This CDR3 is 15 amino acids long. The germline V gene has CDR1 SGHVS and CDR2 FNYEAQ. Written as DNA, the CDR3 is TGTGCCAGCAGCTTAGAAGGCGGGAACTCCTACGAGCAGTACTTC. This sequence encodes CASSLEGGNSYEQYF.

This rearrangement joins TRBV18 to TRBJ2-5; the D gene is possibly TRBD2 (5 bases). In germline, CDR1 is KGHSH, CDR2 LQKENI. V lost 0 bases and J 2 bases, leaving 16 bases between the germline ends. The CDR3 runs to 17 residues. The CDR3 spells CASSPPVLADVQETQYF. CDR3 DNA sequence: TGTGCCAGCTCACCACCGGTCCTAGCAGATGTTCAAGAGACCCAGTACTTC.